The count of the clone carrying this T cell receptor (beta chain) is one. These data originate in a study of OX40 agonist ivuxolimab in advanced cancers. Profiled with immunoSEQ multiplex PCR; TCRdb holds only in-frame clones, not every one. The sample lists 90,000 to 120,000 clones; around 93% were seen once. This CDR3 is built from 13 residues. Germline CDR1 SGHTA, CDR2 FQGTGA. V lost 8 bases, J lost 0 bases, and 11 bases lay in between. The clonotype originates from an adult with an advanced solid tumor such as melanoma, head and neck, liver or kidney cancer. The chain couples TRBV7-3 to TRBJ2-7, with D hard to call. This sample comprised CD4+ or CD8+ T cells sorted from blood, obtained in a trial of the OX40 agonist ivuxolimab. CDR3 DNA sequence: TGTGCCAGCTCCCAGTACTCCTCCTACGAGCAGTACTTC. Translated, it gives CASSQYSSYEQYF.